This T cell receptor (beta chain) came from a study of blood T cell repertoires in COVID-19. Background on the study: COVID-19 samples from acute and convalescent phases originated in the United States, Italy and Spain.

Profiling relied on immunoSEQ multiplex PCR, and the TCRdb table lists in-frame clones only, not all of them. Of 140,000 or so clones in the sample, over 65% were seen once. The CDR3 has 15 residues. The V gene's germline CDR1 is SGHVS and CDR2 FNYEAQ. Trimming cost V 2 bases and J 11 bases; bases outside gene matches: 8. The specimen was peripheral blood. This clonotype was sampled from a human donor in a cohort sampled during active COVID-19. V usage is TRBV7-6 and J usage is TRBJ1-4, with 10 bases lining up with TRBD1. The chain's CDR3 is CASSLSGGTGDKLFF. The CDR3 bases are TGTGCCAGCAGCTTATCGGGGGGGACAGGGGATAAACTGTTTTTT.